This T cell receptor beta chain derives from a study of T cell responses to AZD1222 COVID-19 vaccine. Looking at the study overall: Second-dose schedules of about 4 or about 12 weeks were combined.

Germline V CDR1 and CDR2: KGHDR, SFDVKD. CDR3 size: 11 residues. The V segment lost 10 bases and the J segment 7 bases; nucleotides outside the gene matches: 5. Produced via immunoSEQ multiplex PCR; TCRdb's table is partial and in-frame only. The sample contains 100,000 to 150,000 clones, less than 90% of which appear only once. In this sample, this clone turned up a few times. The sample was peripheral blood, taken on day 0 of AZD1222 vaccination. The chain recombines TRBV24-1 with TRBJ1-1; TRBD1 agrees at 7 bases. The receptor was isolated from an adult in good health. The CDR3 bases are TGTGCCACTTCCGGGACAGATGAAGCTTTCTTT. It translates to CATSGTDEAFF.